The 2 T cell receptor beta chains given below trace back to one sample, sequenced in a study of metastatic and nonmetastatic thyroid tumors. Until they underwent thyroid surgery, no patient had received any treatment. TCRdb used MiXCR to call clones anew from the PCR reads. Found here are under 55,000 clones, more than 15% of them singletons; the top ten hold 2.5% to 3%. Sequencing used blood. The receptor set was obtained from a female donor with papillary thyroid cancer or a benign thyroid nodule (not recorded which). Some clones in this sample may be carry-over from other donors' samples.

At least ten counts were recorded for this clone. The J gene is TRBJ2-7, the V gene TRBV28; D tentatively fits TRBD1 or TRBD2 (5 bases each). Between the trimmed V and J ends, which lost 2 bases and 2 bases, there was a span of 10 bases. CDR3 length: 14 residues. Germline CDR1 and CDR2: MDHEN and SYDVKM. The CDR3 spells CASSLGTQPYEQYF. The CDR3 coding sequence is TGTGCCAGCAGTTTAGGGACCCAGCCCTACGAGCAGTACTTC.

The table lists this clone with many counts. The genes are TRBV30 and TRBJ2-3; D tentatively reads TRBD1 or TRBD2 (5 bases each). CDR1 is GTSNPN and CDR2 is SVGIG in the germline V gene (reference sequence). The CDR3 contains 13 residues. V was pared by 5 bases and J by 1 base, with 10 bases between. Here the CDR3 reads CAWGMGGTDTQYF. CDR3 in DNA: TGTGCCTGGGGAATGGGGGGCACAGATACGCAGTATTTT.